A single sample gave rise to the 5 T cell receptor beta chains below, sequenced in a study of cytomegalovirus exposure and HLA in healthy donors. TCRdb's table, derived via immunoSEQ multiplex PCR, lists solely in-frame clones and lacks some. The sample carries fewer than 250,000 clones, 80% to 90% recorded once. Material for sequencing was PBMCs. Every receptor here comes from a woman between 18 and 29 years old in good health and CMV-seropositive.

The chain joins TRBV25-1 to TRBJ2-3; TRBD1 might be the D (5 bases). Per germline, CDR1 MGHDK and CDR2 SYGVNS. The V gene lost 4 bases and the J gene lost 3 bases, with 17 bases spanning the gap. CDR3 length: 16 amino acids. The CDR3 DNA is TGTGCCAGCAGTGTCCATGGCGGCAGGGAAACAGATACGCAGTATTTT. Its protein product is CASSVHGGRETDTQYF. Full variable domain (remainder filled in from reference TRBV25-1 and TRBJ2-3): EADIYQTPRYLVIGTGKKITLECSQTMGHDKMYWYQQDPGMELHLIHYSYGVNSTEKGDLSSESTVSRIRTEHFPLTLESARPSHTSQYLCASSVHGGRETDTQYFGPGTRLTVL.

The chain recombines TRBV28 with TRBJ1-5, with TRBD1 matching over 9 bases. Germline V gives CDR1 MDHEN, CDR2 SYDVKM. This CDR3 spans 12 amino acids. DNA of the CDR3: TGTTCGACGACAGGGGGTATTCAGCCCCAGCATTTT. It yields the protein CSTTGGIQPQHF.

This clone was seen only once. The rearrangement uses TRBV29-1 and TRBJ1-1, with D possibly matching TRBD1 (6 bases). V lost 6 bases and J lost 4, with 18 bases in between. In germline, CDR1 is SQVTM, CDR2 ANQGSEA. This CDR3 has 14 residues. The CDR3 DNA follows: TGCAGCGTCACCAAGGGGGGGGCGGGCACTGAAGCTTTCTTT. As protein: CSVTKGGAGTEAFF.

The CDR3 protein is CASRGAASTDTQYF. DNA of the CDR3: TGTGCCAGCAGGGGAGCGGCTAGCACAGATACGCAGTATTTT. The chain carries TRBV27 and TRBJ2-3, with D possibly TRBD2 on 5 matching bases. The V and J ends lost 6 bases and 0 bases respectively, with 10 bases between them. Germline V lookup: CDR1 MNHEY, CDR2 SMNVEV (reference sequence). The CDR3 runs to 14 residues.

The chain employs TRBV28 and TRBJ1-1; tentative D call: TRBD1 (6 bases). In germline, CDR1 is MDHEN, CDR2 SYDVKM. Trimming cost V 5 bases and J 4 bases, with 14 bases left between them. The CDR3 loop spans 14 amino acids. CDR3 amino acids: CASSGWLTGTEAFF. The CDR3 bases are TGTGCCAGCAGTGGGTGGCTGACAGGCACTGAAGCTTTCTTT.